This T cell receptor beta chain was sequenced in a study of cytomegalovirus exposure and HLA in healthy donors. Germline CDR1 SGHKS, CDR2 YYEKEE (reference sequence). V was cut by 0 bases and J by 9 bases, with 9 bases left in between. The CDR3 length is 12 residues. Primers for the PCR totalled 60 Vbeta and 13 Jbeta. Here immunoSEQ multiplex PCR was the method, and the copy in TCRdb shows in-frame clones only, minus some. The profile covers 65,000 to 85,000 clones, with approximately 84% appearing a single time and roughly 2.4% taken by the ten largest. The sequence was obtained from a woman aged 50 to 65 in good health and CMV-seronegative. The sequencing input was PBMCs. The chain combines TRBV5-5 with TRBJ1-1; a weak D match, TRBD1 (6 bases). CDR3 residues: CASSLDRAQAFF. The CDR3 nucleotides are TGTGCCAGCAGCTTGGACAGGGCCCAAGCTTTCTTT.